This T cell receptor beta chain stems from a study of tumor-infiltrating lymphocytes in primary liver carcinoma. Across the whole study: Tumors, staged T1-T3 N0M0, spanned about 4.2 to 10 cm. Overall study findings and caveats: Tumor region pairs overlapped more than did tumor-adjacent and tumor-blood pairs.

To note about this clonotype: Antigen: not known.

Germline V gives CDR1 SEHNR, CDR2 FQNEAQ (reference sequence). This CDR3 comprises 16 residues. TCR beta cDNA was reverse-transcribed from approximately 0.45 ug of total RNA. The reaction used a constant-region primer and ProtoScript II reverse transcriptase. Three nested multiplex PCR rounds, a slightly modified ARM-PCR method, built the TCR beta libraries. Two initial PCR rounds of approximately 10 cycles each paired TRBV1-TRBV30 forward primers with a C-beta reverse primer. TCRdb redid the calling of the multiplex PCR reads with MiXCR, one entry per CDR3 protein. The sample comprises 35,000 to 40,000 distinct CDR3 sequences, 75% of which are singletons, and around 40% rests with the top ten. Both RNA and DNA were isolated together from about 20-30 mg of bulk tissue that had not been sorted.

The rearrangement joins TRBV7-9 to TRBJ1-3; no reliable D call. This receptor was obtained from a man in his forties with primary liver carcinoma and hepatitis B virus infection. The sequencing input was tumor-adjacent normal liver tissue. DNA for the CDR3: TGTATCAGCAGCCCACCCTCCGGGGTGAATGGAAACACCATATATTTT. Translating it yields CISSPPSGVNGNTIYF. The whole variable domain, remainder taken from reference TRBV7-9 and TRBJ1-3, is DTGVSQNPRHKITKRGQNVTFRCDPISEHNRLYWYRQTLGQGPEFLTYFQNEAQLEKSRLLSDRFSAERPKGSFSTLEIQRTEQGDSAMYLCISSPPSGVNGNTIYFGEGSWLTVV.